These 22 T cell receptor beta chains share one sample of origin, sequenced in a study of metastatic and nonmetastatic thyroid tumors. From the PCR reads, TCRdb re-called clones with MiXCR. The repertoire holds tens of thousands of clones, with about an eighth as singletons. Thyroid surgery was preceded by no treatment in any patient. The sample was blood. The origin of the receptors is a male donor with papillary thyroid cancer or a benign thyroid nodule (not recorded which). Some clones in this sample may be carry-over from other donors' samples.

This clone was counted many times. The CDR3 spells CASSEASGEADTQYF. The CDR3 bases are TGTGCCAGCAGTGAAGCCTCCGGGGAGGCAGATACGCAGTATTTT. J is TRBJ2-3 and V is TRBV6-1, with a tentative D call TRBD2 (6 bases). Germline V gene lookup returns CDR1 MNHNS and CDR2 SASEGT. The CDR3 is 15 residues long. Between the trimmed V and J ends, which lost 0 bases and 4 bases, there was a span of 11 bases.

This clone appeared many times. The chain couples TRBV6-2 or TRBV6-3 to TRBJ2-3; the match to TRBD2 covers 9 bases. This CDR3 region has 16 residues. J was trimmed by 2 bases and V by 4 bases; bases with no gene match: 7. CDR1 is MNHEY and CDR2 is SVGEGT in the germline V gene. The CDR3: CASSLGLAGNTDTQYF. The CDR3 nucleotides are TGTGCCAGCAGTTTGGGTCTAGCGGGGAACACAGATACGCAGTATTTT.

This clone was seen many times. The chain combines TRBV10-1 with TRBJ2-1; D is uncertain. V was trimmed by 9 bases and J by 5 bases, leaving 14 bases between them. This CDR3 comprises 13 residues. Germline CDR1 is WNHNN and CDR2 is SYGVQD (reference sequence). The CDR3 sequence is CASRQGNNNEQFF. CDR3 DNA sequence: TGCGCCAGTAGACAAGGAAACAACAATGAGCAGTTCTTC.

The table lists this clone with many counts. The CDR3 sequence: CSAQGTDDPYEQYF. The DNA of the CDR3 is TGCAGTGCCCAGGGTACGGACGACCCCTACGAGCAGTACTTC. The V gene is TRBV20-1, the J gene TRBJ2-7; D perhaps matches TRBD1 (5 bases). Germline V gene sequence: CDR1 DFQATT, CDR2 SNEGSKA (reference sequence). V lost 6 bases and J lost 2, with 17 bases in between. CDR3 size: 14 residues.

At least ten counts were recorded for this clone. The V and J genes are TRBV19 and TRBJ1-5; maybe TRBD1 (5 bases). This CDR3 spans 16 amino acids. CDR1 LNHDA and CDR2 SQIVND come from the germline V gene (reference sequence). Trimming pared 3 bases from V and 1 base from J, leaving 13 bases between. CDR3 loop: CASSIRVGSSNQPQHF. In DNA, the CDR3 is TGTGCCAGTAGTATCAGGGTAGGGTCAAGCAATCAGCCCCAGCATTTT.

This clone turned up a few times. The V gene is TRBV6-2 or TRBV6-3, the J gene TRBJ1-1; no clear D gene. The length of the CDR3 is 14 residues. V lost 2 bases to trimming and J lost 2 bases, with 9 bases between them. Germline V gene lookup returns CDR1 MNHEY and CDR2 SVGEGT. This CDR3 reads CASSYLTVNTEAFF. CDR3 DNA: TGTGCCAGCAGTTACCTTACAGTAAACACTGAAGCTTTCTTT.

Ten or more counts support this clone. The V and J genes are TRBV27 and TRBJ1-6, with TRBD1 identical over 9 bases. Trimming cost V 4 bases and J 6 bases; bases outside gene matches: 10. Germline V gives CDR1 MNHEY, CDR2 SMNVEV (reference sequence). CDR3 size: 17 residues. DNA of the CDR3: TGTGCCAGCAGTTACCTACAGACAGGGGGATCTAATTCACCCCTCCACTTT. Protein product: CASSYLQTGGSNSPLHF.

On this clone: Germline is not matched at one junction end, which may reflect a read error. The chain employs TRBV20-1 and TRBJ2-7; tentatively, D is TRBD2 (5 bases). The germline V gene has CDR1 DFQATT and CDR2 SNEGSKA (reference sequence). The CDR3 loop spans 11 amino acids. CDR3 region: CGASWGYEQYF. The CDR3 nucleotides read TGCGGTGCTAGCTGGGGCTACGAGCAGTACTTC.

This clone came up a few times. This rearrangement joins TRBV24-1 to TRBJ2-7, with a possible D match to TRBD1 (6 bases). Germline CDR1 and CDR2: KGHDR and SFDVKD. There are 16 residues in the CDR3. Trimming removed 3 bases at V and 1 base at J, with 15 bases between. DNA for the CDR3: TGTGCCACCAGTGATCCAGGGGCGTATTCGTCCTACGAGCAGTACTTC. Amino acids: CATSDPGAYSSYEQYF.

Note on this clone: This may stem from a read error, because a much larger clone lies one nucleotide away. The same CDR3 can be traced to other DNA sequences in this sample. In DNA form, the CDR3 reads TGTGCCAGTAGTATTGGTACCGGGGAGCTGTTTTTT. Translating gives CASSIGTGELFF. This rearrangement joins TRBV19 to TRBJ2-2, with D hard to call. The CDR3 extends over 12 amino acids. V lost 3 bases to trimming and J lost 5 bases, with 4 bases between them. Germline V gene data show CDR1 as LNHDA and CDR2 as SQIVND (reference sequence).

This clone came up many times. The CDR3 protein is CASSQTGTGYGYTF. The CDR3 region has the DNA TGTGCCAGCAGCCAAACTGGGACAGGGTACGGCTACACCTTC. The V call is TRBV3-1, the J call TRBJ1-2, with 9 bases lining up with TRBD1. Germline loops: CDR1 LGHDT, CDR2 YNNKEL (reference sequence). The CDR3 is made up of 14 amino acids. Trimming removed 2 bases from V and 8 bases from J; junction bases left unmatched: 6. Full variable domain (rest looked up from reference TRBV3-1 and TRBJ1-2): DTAVSQTPKYLVTQMGNDKSIKCEQNLGHDTMYWYKQDSKKFLKIMFSYNNKELIINETVPNRFSPKSPDKAHLNLHINSLELGDSAVYFCASSQTGTGYGYTFGSGTRLTVV.

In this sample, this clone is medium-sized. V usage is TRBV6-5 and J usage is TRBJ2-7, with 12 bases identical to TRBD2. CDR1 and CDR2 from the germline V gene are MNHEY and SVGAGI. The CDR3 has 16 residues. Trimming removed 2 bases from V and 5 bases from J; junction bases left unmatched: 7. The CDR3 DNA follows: TGTGCCAGCAGTTACGGGCGACTAGCGGGAGTGCACGAGCAGTACTTC. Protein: CASSYGRLAGVHEQYF.

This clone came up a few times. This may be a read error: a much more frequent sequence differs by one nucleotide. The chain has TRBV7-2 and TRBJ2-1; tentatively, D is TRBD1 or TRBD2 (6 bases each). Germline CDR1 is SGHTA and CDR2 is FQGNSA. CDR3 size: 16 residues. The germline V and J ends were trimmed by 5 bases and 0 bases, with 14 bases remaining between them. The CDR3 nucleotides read TGTGCCAGCAGCCTCGGGGGCGGGTTCTCCTACAATGAGCAGTTCTTC. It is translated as CASSLGGGFSYNEQFF.

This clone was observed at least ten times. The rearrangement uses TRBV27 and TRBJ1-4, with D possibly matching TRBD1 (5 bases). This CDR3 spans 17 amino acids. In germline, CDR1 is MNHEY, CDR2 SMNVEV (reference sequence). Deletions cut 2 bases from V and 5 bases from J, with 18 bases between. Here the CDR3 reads CASSLQITGPANEKLFF. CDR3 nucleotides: TGTGCCAGCAGTTTACAAATCACAGGCCCGGCAAATGAAAAACTGTTTTTT.

CDR3 in amino acids: CASSQDSLAWEQYF. The DNA for the CDR3 is TGTGCCAGCAGCCAAGATTCTCTAGCGTGGGAGCAGTACTTC. The gene calls are TRBV3-1 and TRBJ2-7; TRBD2 might be the D (6 bases). There are 14 residues in the CDR3. Germline CDR1 LGHDT, CDR2 YNNKEL (reference sequence). V lost 0 bases and J lost 7, with 13 bases in between.

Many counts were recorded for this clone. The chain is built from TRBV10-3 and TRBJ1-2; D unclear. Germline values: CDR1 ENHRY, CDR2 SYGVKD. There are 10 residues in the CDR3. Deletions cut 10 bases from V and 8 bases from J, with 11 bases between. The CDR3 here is CATRGEGYTF. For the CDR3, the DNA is TGTGCCACTCGAGGCGAGGGCTACACCTTC.

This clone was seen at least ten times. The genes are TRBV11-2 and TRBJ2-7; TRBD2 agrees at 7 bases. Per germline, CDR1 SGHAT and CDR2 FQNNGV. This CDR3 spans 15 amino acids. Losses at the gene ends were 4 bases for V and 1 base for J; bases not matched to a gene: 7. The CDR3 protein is CASSSELAASYEQYF. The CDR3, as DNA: TGTGCCAGCAGCTCAGAGCTAGCGGCTTCCTACGAGCAGTACTTC. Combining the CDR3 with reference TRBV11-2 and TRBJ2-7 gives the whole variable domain EAGVAQSPRYKIIEKRQSVAFWCNPISGHATLYWYQQILGQGPKLLIQFQNNGVVDDSQLPKDRFSAERLKGVDSTLKIQPAKLEDSAVYLCASSSELAASYEQYFGPGTRLTVT.

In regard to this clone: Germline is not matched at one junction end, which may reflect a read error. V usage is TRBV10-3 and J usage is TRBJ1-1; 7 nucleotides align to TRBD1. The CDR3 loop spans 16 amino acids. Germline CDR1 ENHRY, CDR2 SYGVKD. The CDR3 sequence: CATSESGQSTSTEAFF. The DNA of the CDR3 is TGTGCCACCAGTGAGTCGGGACAGTCTACGTCCACTGAAGCTTTCTTT.

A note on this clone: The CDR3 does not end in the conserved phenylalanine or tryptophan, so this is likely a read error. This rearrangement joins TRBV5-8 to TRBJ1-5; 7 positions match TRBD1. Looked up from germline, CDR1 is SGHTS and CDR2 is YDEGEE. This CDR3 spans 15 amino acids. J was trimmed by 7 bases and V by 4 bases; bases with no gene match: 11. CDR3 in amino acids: CASSQGEGGLQPQHL. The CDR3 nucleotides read TGTGCCAGCAGCCAGGGGGAGGGGGGACTCCAGCCCCAGCATCTT.

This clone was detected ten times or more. CDR3 sequence: CASSPLRYSYEQYF. The CDR3 bases are TGTGCCAGCAGCCCATTGCGTTACTCCTACGAGCAGTACTTC. V is TRBV7-2 and J is TRBJ2-7; no clear D gene. V lost 5 bases and J lost 0, with 11 bases in between. This CDR3 spans 14 amino acids. Germline V gene data show CDR1 as SGHTA and CDR2 as FQGNSA.

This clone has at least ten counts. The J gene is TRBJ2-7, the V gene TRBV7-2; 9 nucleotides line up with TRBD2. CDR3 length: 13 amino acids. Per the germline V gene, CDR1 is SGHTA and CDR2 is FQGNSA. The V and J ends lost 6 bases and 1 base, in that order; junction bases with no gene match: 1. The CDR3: CASRLAGSYEQYF. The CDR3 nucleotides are TGTGCCAGCAGGCTAGCGGGGTCCTACGAGCAGTACTTC.

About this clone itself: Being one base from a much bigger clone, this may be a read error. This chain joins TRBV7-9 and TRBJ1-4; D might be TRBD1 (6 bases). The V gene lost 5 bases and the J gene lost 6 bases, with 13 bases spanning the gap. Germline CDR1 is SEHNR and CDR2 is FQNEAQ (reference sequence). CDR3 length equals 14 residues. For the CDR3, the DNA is TGTGCCAGCAGCCACGGACAGAAAGATGAAAAACTGTTTTTT. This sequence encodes CASSHGQKDEKLFF.